The sequence of this TCR beta chain was determined in a study of identical twins. Study outcomes and limitations: Interpretation of the results relied on cross-sectional statistical analysis and not on following the same donors. Beta out-of-frame sequences showed weaker excess sharing between twins.

The CDR3 loop spans 15 amino acids. V lost 4 bases, J lost 5 bases, and 18 bases lay in between. Germline CDR1 reads SGHRS; CDR2 reads YFSETQ. Every one of the donors was a healthy Caucasian. This clonotype was seen only a few times. As yet, its antigen is unknown. Each CDR3 protein is one row after TCRdb ran MiXCR on the 5' RACE reads. The sample yields about 240,000 distinct CDR3 sequences, 7% to 8.5% seen once. These same records also appear under a second study, on yellow fever vaccine responses in identical twins.

Source material: CD8+ T cells sorted from blood. This sequence originates from a woman aged 18-29 years in good health. This chain joins TRBV5-1 and TRBJ2-5, with D perhaps given as TRBD1 or TRBD2 (5 bases each). The CDR3 loop is CASSDRERGWETQYF. The CDR3 nucleotides are TGCGCCAGCAGCGATCGCGAGAGGGGATGGGAGACCCAGTACTTC.